This T cell receptor (beta chain) was sequenced for a study of T cells in Graves' hyperthyroidism and ophthalmopathy. Study results and limitations: Most thyroid clonotypes with frequency above 0.001 were detected in blood. Ophthalmopathy and stable hyperthyroidism were told apart by a 13 V-J model.

CDR1 is SNHLY, CDR2 FYNNEI, per germline. There are 12 residues in the CDR3. V was trimmed by 6 bases and J by 4 bases, leaving 9 bases between them. Over 18 months, lack of ophthalmopathy progression marked Graves' hyperthyroidism as stable. The study enrolled patients aged 18 to 65 with newly diagnosed hyperthyroidism of under 2 months' duration. Many counts were recorded for this clonotype. Its antigen is currently unknown. Amplified TCR beta CDR3 regions derived from RNA transcripts. TCR CDR3 underwent first-round RT-PCR with the HTBI primer set. TCRdb independently ran MiXCR on the multiplex PCR reads; one entry per CDR3 protein. This sample yields just over 550,000 distinct CDR3 sequences, of which just over 45% are seen a single time; just under 8.5% belongs to the top ten.

The sequence was obtained from a young woman with Graves' hyperthyroidism. The sequencing input was peripheral blood or thyroid tissue (not recorded which). This sequence joins TRBV2 and TRBJ1-2; possibly TRBD1 for D (5 bases). The CDR3 DNA follows: TGTGCCAGCAGACGGGGGGGCTATGGCTACACCTTC. It yields the protein CASRRGGYGYTF.